Described below is a single TCR beta chain sequence and its context. Its antigen is not yet known. It has no much larger one-base neighbor in the sample; base qualities were not kept. These data originate in a study of OX40 agonist ivuxolimab in advanced cancers. Study-wide context: The costimulatory receptor OX40 (CD134) was targeted by ivuxolimab, a fully human IgG2 agonistic monoclonal antibody. Intravenous ivuxolimab was administered to patients every 2 weeks at six dose levels: 0.01, 0.1, 0.3, 1.5, 3 and 10 mg/kg. Among the approximately 50 dose-escalation patients, some 19 had hepatocellular carcinoma, 15 or so melanoma, 9 renal cell carcinoma and 9 head and neck cancer. A male proportion of 70% to 90% and a mean age of 60 years, ranging from 23 to 79, were recorded for the dose-escalation cohort. Patients were allowed to have had prior anti-PD-1, anti-PD-L1 or anti-CTLA-4 therapy, and approximately 43% of the dose-escalation patients had previously received checkpoint inhibitors. Partial responses occurred in three dose-escalation patients: two with cutaneous melanoma and one with hepatocellular carcinoma. The point of sequencing TCRbeta in the periphery was to test whether ivuxolimab changed TCR sequence diversity and drove clonal T-cell expansion. The paper reports the monotherapy dose-escalation portion (N ≈ 52 patients) of the phase I ivuxolimab trial. What the work shows at the level of the full study, not this receptor alone: Low levels of normalized T-cell clonal expansion were also seen in some nonresponding patients. At doses from 0.1 to 3.0 mg/kg, clonal expansion was seen in both CD4+ and CD8+ blood T cells between baseline and week 6. The antigen specificity of the clonally expanded peripheral T cells was not determined. In partial responders in the 0.1-3.0 mg/kg groups, normalized peripheral clonal expansion was found to be among the lowest, especially among CD8+ T cells. After ivuxolimab, CD8+ T cells had more expanded clones than CD4+ T cells on average.

CDR1 is given as SGHAT and CDR2 as FQNNGV, both from the germline V gene. The CDR3 runs 14 residues from the cysteine to the phenylalanine. CDR3 DNA only is kept here, 42 bases in frame from base 1. V was cut back by 5 bases and J by 0 bases, leaving a gap of 11 bases between them. For sequencing of the TCRbeta CDR3 region, genomic DNA was extracted from the sorted cells. The immunoSEQ Assay was used to sequence the TCRbeta CDR3 regions. This is the immuneACCESS table as TCRdb keeps it, with only in-frame sequences that have V and J called. A part of the clones is gone; compared with another copy, unresolved V genes explain less than half, and the rest is unexplained. The sample profile shows some 100,000 clones; around nine tenths of them were found once. Together, the top ten hold 0.25% to 0.35% of the sample. Patients with a history of autoimmune disease or receiving systemic immunosuppression were excluded from the trial. Peripheral blood for TCR sequencing was drawn from every dose cohort at baseline, at cycle 4 day 1 and at cycle 7 day 1. The samples were drawn from a first-in-human, open-label, multicenter phase I dose-escalation trial of ivuxolimab. The trial enrolled adults with locally advanced or metastatic head and neck squamous cell, hepatocellular, melanoma or renal cell carcinoma. Before TCR sequencing, CD4+ T cells and CD8+ T cells were sorted from peripheral blood as separate populations.

The chain is assembled from TRBV11-2 and TRBJ2-7; too little of a D gene remains to name it. The sample was CD4+ or CD8+ T cells sorted from blood, taken in a trial of the OX40 agonist ivuxolimab. The sequence was obtained from an adult with an advanced solid tumor such as melanoma, head and neck, liver or kidney cancer. In nucleotides, the sequence is TGTGCCAGCAGCCAGGACCGGTACTCCTACGAGCAGTACTTC. Translated, it gives CASSQDRYSYEQYF.